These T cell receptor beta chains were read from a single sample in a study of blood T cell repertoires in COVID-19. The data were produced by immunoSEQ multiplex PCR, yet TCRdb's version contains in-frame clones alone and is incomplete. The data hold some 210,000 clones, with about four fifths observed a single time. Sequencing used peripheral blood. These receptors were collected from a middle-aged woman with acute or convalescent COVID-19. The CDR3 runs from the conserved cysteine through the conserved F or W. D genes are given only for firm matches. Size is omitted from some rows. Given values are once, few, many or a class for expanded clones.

CDR3 DNA: TGCGCCAGCAGCCAAGTTCGGGGGGCCCGCTACGAGCAGTACTTC
CDR3 protein: CASSQVRGARYEQYF
clone size: -
J gene: TRBJ2-7
D gene: -
V gene: TRBV4-1

CDR3 DNA: TGTGCCACCAGTGATACCCGTGGGGAAACAGGGGCCTTCTACGAGCAGTACTTC
CDR3 protein: CATSDTRGETGAFYEQYF
clone size: -
J gene: TRBJ2-7
D gene: TRBD1
V gene: TRBV24-1

CDR3 DNA: TGTGCCAGCAAGAAGCGGGGGGGCACAGATACGCAGTATTTT
CDR3 protein: CASKKRGGTDTQYF
clone size: few
J gene: TRBJ2-3
D gene: TRBD2
V gene: TRBV6-5

CDR3 DNA: TGTGCCAGCAGGGATCGGGACAGGGTTGGAAACACCATATATTTT
CDR3 protein: CASRDRDRVGNTIYF
clone size: -
J gene: TRBJ1-3
D gene: TRBD1
V gene: TRBV2

CDR3 DNA: TGTGCCAGCAGTTTGCAGGGGCCTCGTCTCGGCAATGAGCAGTTCTTC
CDR3 protein: CASSLQGPRLGNEQFF
clone size: -
J gene: TRBJ2-1
D gene: -
V gene: TRBV27

CDR3 DNA: TGTGCCAGCAGCTTCCGGCGGGGGGCCCCCGGGGAGCTGTTTTTT
CDR3 protein: CASSFRRGAPGELFF
clone size: -
J gene: TRBJ2-2
D gene: TRBD2
V gene: TRBV7-2

CDR3 DNA: TGTGCCAGCAGTGGAGGGGGAGTGCAGTACTTC
CDR3 protein: CASSGGGVQYF
clone size: once
J gene: TRBJ2-7
D gene: -
V gene: TRBV25-1

CDR3 DNA: TGTGCCAGCAGCCCTCGGACACCAGGTGGCTATGGCTACACCTTC
CDR3 protein: CASSPRTPGGYGYTF
clone size: -
J gene: TRBJ1-2
D gene: -
V gene: TRBV9

CDR3 DNA: TGTGCCAGCAGTTACCGGGGGAGTCAGATGGAGACCCAGTACTTC
CDR3 protein: CASSYRGSQMETQYF
clone size: once
J gene: TRBJ2-5
D gene: -
V gene: TRBV6-5

CDR3 DNA: TGTGCCAGCACCCCAACTGTCGGGGAGGGGTGGCAAGAGACCCAGTACTTC
CDR3 protein: CASTPTVGEGWQETQYF
clone size: -
J gene: TRBJ2-5
D gene: TRBD2
V gene: TRBV5-4

CDR3 DNA: TGTGCCAGCAGCCCGGGGGGGTTCTATGGCTACACCTTC
CDR3 protein: CASSPGGFYGYTF
clone size: -
J gene: TRBJ1-2
D gene: -
V gene: TRBV12-3/TRBV12-4

CDR3 DNA: TGTGCCAGCAGTGAACTCGGGACAGGGGTTGCCTACGAGCAGTACTTC
CDR3 protein: CASSELGTGVAYEQYF
clone size: -
J gene: TRBJ2-7
D gene: TRBD1
V gene: TRBV2

CDR3 DNA: TGCGCCAGCAGCTTGGGAGCAGGGCGAGGCTACACCTTC
CDR3 protein: CASSLGAGRGYTF
clone size: -
J gene: TRBJ1-2
D gene: -
V gene: TRBV5-1

CDR3 DNA: TGCGCCAGCAGCTTGCTACTAGCGGGAGGGATAGGTGAGCAGTTCTTC
CDR3 protein: CASSLLLAGGIGEQFF
clone size: -
J gene: TRBJ2-1
D gene: TRBD2
V gene: TRBV5-1

CDR3 DNA: TGTGCCAGCAGCGTCGCGGGGGGCGAGCAGTACTTC
CDR3 protein: CASSVAGGEQYF
clone size: -
J gene: TRBJ2-7
D gene: TRBD2
V gene: TRBV11-3

CDR3 DNA: TGTGCCAGCAGCACCTCAGGGGCTAATAATGAAAAACTGTTTTTT
CDR3 protein: CASSTSGANNEKLFF
clone size: -
J gene: TRBJ1-4
D gene: -
V gene: TRBV9

CDR3 DNA: TGTGCCAACAGCTACAGGAGACAAGAGACCCAGTACTTC
CDR3 protein: CANSYRRQETQYF
clone size: -
J gene: TRBJ2-5
D gene: -
V gene: TRBV2

CDR3 DNA: TGTGCCAGCATCACGACAGTCGCCGGTGCTGAAGCTTTCTTT
CDR3 protein: CASITTVAGAEAFF
clone size: -
J gene: TRBJ1-1
D gene: -
V gene: TRBV27

CDR3 DNA: TGTGCCAGCTCAGTCGGTGATGAAAAACTGTTTTTT
CDR3 protein: CASSVGDEKLFF
clone size: once
J gene: TRBJ1-4
D gene: -
V gene: TRBV18

CDR3 DNA: TGTGCCAGCGGCTCTAGCTCCTATAATTCACCCCTCCACTTT
CDR3 protein: CASGSSSYNSPLHF
clone size: -
J gene: TRBJ1-6
D gene: -
V gene: TRBV6-5

CDR3 DNA: TGTGCCAGCAGCCCCGGCCCTGGACAGGACCAGAGGAGGTTTTTCAATGAGCAGTTCTTC
CDR3 protein: CASSPGPGQDQRRFFNEQFF
clone size: few
J gene: TRBJ2-1
D gene: TRBD1
V gene: TRBV7-7

CDR3 DNA: TGCGCCAGCAGCCAGCCCTCCGGGACTAGCGGCTACGAGCAGTACTTC
CDR3 protein: CASSQPSGTSGYEQYF
clone size: -
J gene: TRBJ2-7
D gene: TRBD2
V gene: TRBV4-1

CDR3 DNA: TGTGCCAGCTCACCAGAACAGGGGCACACTGAAGCTTTCTTT
CDR3 protein: CASSPEQGHTEAFF
clone size: -
J gene: TRBJ1-1
D gene: TRBD1
V gene: TRBV18

CDR3 DNA: TGTGCCAGCAGCCATTACGGGAAGCTTAGACCCTACGAGCAGTACTTC
CDR3 protein: CASSHYGKLRPYEQYF
clone size: -
J gene: TRBJ2-7
D gene: -
V gene: TRBV12-1

CDR3 DNA: TGTGCCAGCAGCGTTTCGGGTAATGAGCAGTTCTTC
CDR3 protein: CASSVSGNEQFF
clone size: -
J gene: TRBJ2-1
D gene: -
V gene: TRBV9

CDR3 DNA: TGTGCCAGCAGCTTAATGGGACTAGAGAACACCGGGGAGCTGTTTTTT
CDR3 protein: CASSLMGLENTGELFF
clone size: -
J gene: TRBJ2-2
D gene: TRBD2
V gene: TRBV7-3

CDR3 DNA: TGCAGCGTTGACGACAGTGCCGAGCAGTACTTC
CDR3 protein: CSVDDSAEQYF
clone size: -
J gene: TRBJ2-7
D gene: -
V gene: TRBV29-1

CDR3 DNA: TGTGCCAGCAGTCGTTCAGGGGGCGCCAGGTATGGCTACACCTTC
CDR3 protein: CASSRSGGARYGYTF
clone size: -
J gene: TRBJ1-2
D gene: TRBD1
V gene: TRBV6-5

CDR3 DNA: TGTGCCAGCAGCTTAGCGCTGACTGCAGAGACCCAGTACTTC
CDR3 protein: CASSLALTAETQYF
clone size: -
J gene: TRBJ2-5
D gene: -
V gene: TRBV7-2

CDR3 DNA: TGTGCCAGCAGCTTAGGGACTAGCGGCCCCACCGGGGAGCTGTTTTTT
CDR3 protein: CASSLGTSGPTGELFF
clone size: -
J gene: TRBJ2-2
D gene: TRBD2
V gene: TRBV7-6

CDR3 DNA: TGTGCCAGCAGTTTATCGCTCGCAGGGGCAGGGGGCTACACCTTC
CDR3 protein: CASSLSLAGAGGYTF
clone size: once
J gene: TRBJ1-2
D gene: -
V gene: TRBV27

CDR3 DNA: TGCAGCGTTGGGGGACAGGCCCTCGGAGGCTACACCTTC
CDR3 protein: CSVGGQALGGYTF
clone size: -
J gene: TRBJ1-2
D gene: TRBD1
V gene: TRBV29-1

CDR3 DNA: TGCGCCAGCAGCCTGACTAGCGACTACAATGAGCAGTTCTTC
CDR3 protein: CASSLTSDYNEQFF
clone size: -
J gene: TRBJ2-1
D gene: TRBD2
V gene: TRBV4-1

CDR3 DNA: TGTGCCAGCAGTCAAACAGGGGTGGCTTTCTTT
CDR3 protein: CASSQTGVAFF
clone size: -
J gene: TRBJ1-1
D gene: TRBD1
V gene: TRBV3-1/TRBV3-2

CDR3 DNA: TGTGCTAGTGGTTTGGCCTGGGGTAGCGCCTCCTACGAGCAGTACTTC
CDR3 protein: CASGLAWGSASYEQYF
clone size: -
J gene: TRBJ2-7
D gene: -
V gene: TRBV12-5

CDR3 DNA: TGTGCCAGCAGTTCACAAACACAGGGACCGAACACTGAAGCTTTCTTT
CDR3 protein: CASSSQTQGPNTEAFF
clone size: -
J gene: TRBJ1-1
D gene: -
V gene: TRBV27

CDR3 DNA: TGTGCCAGCAGCCAGCGTGTAGGTGCGGCGAACACTGAAGCTTTCTTT
CDR3 protein: CASSQRVGAANTEAFF
clone size: -
J gene: TRBJ1-1
D gene: -
V gene: TRBV3-1/TRBV3-2

CDR3 DNA: TGCAGCGTTTTCCGACTAGCGGTCCAAGAGACCCAGTACTTC
CDR3 protein: CSVFRLAVQETQYF
clone size: -
J gene: TRBJ2-5
D gene: TRBD2
V gene: TRBV29-1

CDR3 DNA: TGTGCCAGCAGCTTCCCCGGGGACGAGCAGTACTTC
CDR3 protein: CASSFPGDEQYF
clone size: -
J gene: TRBJ2-7
D gene: -
V gene: TRBV11-2

CDR3 DNA: TGTGCCAGCAGCTTACACCAGGGAAGTGGCGGTGAGCAGTTCTTC
CDR3 protein: CASSLHQGSGGEQFF
clone size: -
J gene: TRBJ2-1
D gene: -
V gene: TRBV11-3

CDR3 DNA: TGTGCCAGCAGCCAAATGACTAGCGGGGGGGCAGATACGCAGTATTTT
CDR3 protein: CASSQMTSGGADTQYF
clone size: -
J gene: TRBJ2-3
D gene: TRBD2
V gene: TRBV3-1/TRBV3-2

CDR3 DNA: TGTGCCAGCAGCTTCCACAGGAGCAATCAGCCCCAGCATTTT
CDR3 protein: CASSFHRSNQPQHF
clone size: -
J gene: TRBJ1-5
D gene: -
V gene: TRBV5-8